This TCR beta chain is drawn from a study of blood T cell repertoires in COVID-19. Across the study: Donors in the United States, Italy and Spain gave samples during acute or convalescent COVID-19. PBMCs, B-cell-depleted T cells, or T cells were the source of the cDNA or gDNA that made up the material.

In the study's own analysis: The authors estimated nucleated cell counts from reference gene primer amplification. Sequenced by immunoSEQ multiplex PCR; TCRdb stores in-frame clones only, minus some. D and trimming were read from the DNA, whereas the V and J calls and clone size are those reported in that table. Among roughly 300,000 clones, about nine tenths were seen once, and the ten largest hold approximately 7.5%. Germline assignment: CDR1 MNHEY and CDR2 SMNVEV (reference sequence). The CDR3 consists of 13 residues. Germline trimming cut 6 bases from V and 3 bases from J; bases unmatched to any gene: 3. Seattle cases were enrolled at active infection and followed longitudinally.

The source material was peripheral blood. This chain links TRBV27 with TRBJ2-7; 9 bases match TRBD2. This receptor was taken from a woman younger than 45 with COVID-19, enrolled during active disease. The CDR3 sequence is CASSLAGSYEQYF. The CDR3 nucleotides are TGTGCCAGCAGCCTAGCGGGGAGCTACGAGCAGTACTTC.